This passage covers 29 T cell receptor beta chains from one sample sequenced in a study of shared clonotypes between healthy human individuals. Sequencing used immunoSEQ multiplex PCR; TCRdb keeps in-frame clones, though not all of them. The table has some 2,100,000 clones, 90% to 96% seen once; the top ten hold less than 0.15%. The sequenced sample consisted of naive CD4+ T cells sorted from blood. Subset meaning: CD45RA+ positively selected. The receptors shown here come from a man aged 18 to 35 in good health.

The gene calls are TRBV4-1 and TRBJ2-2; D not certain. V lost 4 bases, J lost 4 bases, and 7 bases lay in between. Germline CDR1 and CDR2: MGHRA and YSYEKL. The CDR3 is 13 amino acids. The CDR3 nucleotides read TGCGCCAGCAGCCTTGAAGGCACCGGGGAGCTGTTTTTT. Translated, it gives CASSLEGTGELFF.

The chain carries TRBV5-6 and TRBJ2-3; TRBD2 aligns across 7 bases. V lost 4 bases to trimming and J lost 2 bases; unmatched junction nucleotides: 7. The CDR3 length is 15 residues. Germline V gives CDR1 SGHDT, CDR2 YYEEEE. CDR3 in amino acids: CASSRGERNTDTQYF. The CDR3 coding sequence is TGTGCCAGCAGCCGGGGGGAACGTAACACAGATACGCAGTATTTT.

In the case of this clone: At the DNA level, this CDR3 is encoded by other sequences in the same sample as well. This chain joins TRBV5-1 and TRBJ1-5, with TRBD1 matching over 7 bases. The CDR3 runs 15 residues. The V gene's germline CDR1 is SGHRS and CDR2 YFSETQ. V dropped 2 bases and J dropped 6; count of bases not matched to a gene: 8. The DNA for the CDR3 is TGCGCCAGCAGCTTAGGAGGGGGCGCGGGTCAGCCCCAGCATTTT. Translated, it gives CASSLGGGAGQPQHF.

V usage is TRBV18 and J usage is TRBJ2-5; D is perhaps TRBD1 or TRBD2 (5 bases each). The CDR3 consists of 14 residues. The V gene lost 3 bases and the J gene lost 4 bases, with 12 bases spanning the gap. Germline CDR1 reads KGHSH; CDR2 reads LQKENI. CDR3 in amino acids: CASSPSGTPETQYF. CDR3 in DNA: TGTGCCAGCTCACCTTCGGGGACCCCAGAGACCCAGTACTTC.

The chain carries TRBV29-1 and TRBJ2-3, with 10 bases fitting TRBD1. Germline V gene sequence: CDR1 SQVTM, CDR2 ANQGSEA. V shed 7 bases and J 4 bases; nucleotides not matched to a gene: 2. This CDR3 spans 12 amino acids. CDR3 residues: CSEGTGADTQYF. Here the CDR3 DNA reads TGCAGCGAAGGGACAGGGGCAGATACGCAGTATTTT.

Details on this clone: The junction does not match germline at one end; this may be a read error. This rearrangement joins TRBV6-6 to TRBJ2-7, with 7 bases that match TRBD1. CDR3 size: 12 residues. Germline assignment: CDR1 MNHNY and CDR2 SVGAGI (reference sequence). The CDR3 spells CASSSTKMGQHF. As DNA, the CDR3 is TGTGCCAGCAGTTCCACTAAAATGGGACAGCACTTC.

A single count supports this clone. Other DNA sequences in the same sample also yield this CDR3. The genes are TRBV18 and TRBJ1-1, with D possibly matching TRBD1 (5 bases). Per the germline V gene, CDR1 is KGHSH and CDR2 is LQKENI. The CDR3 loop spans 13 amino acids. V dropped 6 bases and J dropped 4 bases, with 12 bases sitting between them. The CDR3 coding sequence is TGTGCCAGCTCCCAGGGTCGGGGCACTGAAGCTTTCTTT. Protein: CASSQGRGTEAFF. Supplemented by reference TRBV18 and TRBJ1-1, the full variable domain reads NAGVMQNPRHLVRRRGQEARLRCSPMKGHSHVYWYRQLPEEGLKFMVYLQKENIIDESGMPKERFSAEFPKEGPSILRIQQVVRGDSAAYFCASSQGRGTEAFFGQGTRLTVV.

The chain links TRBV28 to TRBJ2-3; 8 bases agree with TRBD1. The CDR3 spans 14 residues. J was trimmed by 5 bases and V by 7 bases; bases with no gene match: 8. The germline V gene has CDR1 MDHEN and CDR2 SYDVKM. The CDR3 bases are TGTGCCAGCAACGACAGGGGCTCTGAAGATACGCAGTATTTT. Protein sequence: CASNDRGSEDTQYF. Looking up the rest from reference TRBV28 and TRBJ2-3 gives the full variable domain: DVKVTQSSRYLVKRTGEKVFLECVQDMDHENMFWYRQDPGLGLRLIYFSYDVKMKEKGDIPEGYSVSREKKERFSLILESASTNQTSMYLCASNDRGSEDTQYFGPGTRLTVL.

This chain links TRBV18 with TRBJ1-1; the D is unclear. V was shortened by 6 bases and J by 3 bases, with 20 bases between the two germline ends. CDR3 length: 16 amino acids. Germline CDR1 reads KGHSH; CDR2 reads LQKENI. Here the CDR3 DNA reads TGTGCCAGCTCCCTAAGGCGAGGGAATAAGGACACTGAAGCTTTCTTT. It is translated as CASSLRRGNKDTEAFF.

The CDR3 DNA follows: TGTGCCAGCAGGGACCCAACCTACGAGCAGTACTTC. It codes for CASRDPTYEQYF. This chain joins TRBV6-1 and TRBJ2-7, with D hard to call. Germline V gives CDR1 MNHNS, CDR2 SASEGT. V was shortened by 6 bases and J by 2 bases, with 8 bases between the two germline ends. The CDR3 length is 12 residues.

The CDR3 DNA reads as TGTGCCAGCAGCTTTCGGCGGGCGGTCTACCCCACTGAGACCCAGTACTTC. As protein: CASSFRRAVYPTETQYF. The chain joins TRBV11-2 to TRBJ2-5, with D maybe TRBD2 (5 bases). This CDR3 region has 17 residues. The V end was cut by 3 bases, the J end by 5 bases, with 22 bases between. In germline, CDR1 is SGHAT, CDR2 FQNNGV.

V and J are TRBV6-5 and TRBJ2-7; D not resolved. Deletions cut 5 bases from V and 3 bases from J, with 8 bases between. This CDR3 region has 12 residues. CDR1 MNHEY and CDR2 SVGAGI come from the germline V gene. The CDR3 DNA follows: TGTGCCAGCAGTAGATCTAACTACGAGCAGTACTTC. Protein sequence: CASSRSNYEQYF.

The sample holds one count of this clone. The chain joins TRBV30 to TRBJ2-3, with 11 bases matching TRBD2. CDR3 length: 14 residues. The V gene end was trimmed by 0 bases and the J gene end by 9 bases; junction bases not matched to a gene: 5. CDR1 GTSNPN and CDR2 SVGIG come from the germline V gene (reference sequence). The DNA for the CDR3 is TGTGCCTGGAGTGTAACGCTAGCGGGAGGAACGCAGTATTTT. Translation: CAWSVTLAGGTQYF.

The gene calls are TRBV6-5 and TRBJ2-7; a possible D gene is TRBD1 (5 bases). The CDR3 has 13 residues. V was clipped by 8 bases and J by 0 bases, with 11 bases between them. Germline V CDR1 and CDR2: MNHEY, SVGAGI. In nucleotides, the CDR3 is TGTGCCAGCTTTGACAGTGCCTCCTACGAGCAGTACTTC. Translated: CASFDSASYEQYF.

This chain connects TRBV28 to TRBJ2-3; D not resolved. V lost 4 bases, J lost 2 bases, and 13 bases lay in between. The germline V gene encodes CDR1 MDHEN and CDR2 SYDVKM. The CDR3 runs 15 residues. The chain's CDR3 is CASSSLDPPTDTQYF. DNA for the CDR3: TGTGCCAGCAGTTCCTTAGATCCGCCCACAGATACGCAGTATTTT. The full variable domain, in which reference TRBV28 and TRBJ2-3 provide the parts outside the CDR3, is DVKVTQSSRYLVKRTGEKVFLECVQDMDHENMFWYRQDPGLGLRLIYFSYDVKMKEKGDIPEGYSVSREKKERFSLILESASTNQTSMYLCASSSLDPPTDTQYFGPGTRLTVL.

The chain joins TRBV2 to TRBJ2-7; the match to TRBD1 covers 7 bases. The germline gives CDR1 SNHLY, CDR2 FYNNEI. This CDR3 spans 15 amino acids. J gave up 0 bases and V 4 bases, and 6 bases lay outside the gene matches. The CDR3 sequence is CASSADRAYSYEQYF. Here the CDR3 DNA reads TGTGCCAGCAGTGCAGACAGGGCCTACTCCTACGAGCAGTACTTC.

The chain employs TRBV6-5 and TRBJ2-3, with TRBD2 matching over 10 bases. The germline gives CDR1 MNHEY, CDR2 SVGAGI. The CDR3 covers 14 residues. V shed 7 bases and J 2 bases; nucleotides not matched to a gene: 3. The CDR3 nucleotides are TGTGCCAGCACGACTAGCGGGCTCACAGATACGCAGTATTTT. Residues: CASTTSGLTDTQYF.

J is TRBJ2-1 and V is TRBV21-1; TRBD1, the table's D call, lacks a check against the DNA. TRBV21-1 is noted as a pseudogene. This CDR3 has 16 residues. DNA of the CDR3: TGTGCCAGCAGCAGCAAGGACAGGGGATACCACAATGAGCAGTTCTTC. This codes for CASSSKDRGYHNEQFF.

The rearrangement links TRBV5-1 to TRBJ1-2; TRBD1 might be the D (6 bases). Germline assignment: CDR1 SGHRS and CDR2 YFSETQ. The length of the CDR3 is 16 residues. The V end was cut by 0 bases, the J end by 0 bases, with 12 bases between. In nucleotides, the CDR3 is TGCGCCAGCAGCTTGGGTGGGCAGGGGTCTAACTATGGCTACACCTTC. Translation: CASSLGGQGSNYGYTF.

CDR3 DNA sequence: TGTGCCAGCAGCCCATACAGGGAGTCTAATTCACCCCTCCACTTT. It translates to CASSPYRESNSPLHF. This chain links TRBV7-2 with TRBJ1-6; D perhaps matches TRBD1 (6 bases). V lost 5 bases and J 6 bases, leaving 14 bases between the germline ends. CDR3 length: 15 amino acids. Germline-derived CDR1 and CDR2 are SGHTA and FQGNSA.

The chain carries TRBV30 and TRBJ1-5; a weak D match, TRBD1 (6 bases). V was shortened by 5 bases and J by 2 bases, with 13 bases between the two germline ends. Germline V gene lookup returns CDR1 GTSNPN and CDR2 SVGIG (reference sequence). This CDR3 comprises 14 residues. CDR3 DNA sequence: TGTGCCTGGGCGCGGACAGCGGGCAATCAGCCCCAGCATTTT. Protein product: CAWARTAGNQPQHF.

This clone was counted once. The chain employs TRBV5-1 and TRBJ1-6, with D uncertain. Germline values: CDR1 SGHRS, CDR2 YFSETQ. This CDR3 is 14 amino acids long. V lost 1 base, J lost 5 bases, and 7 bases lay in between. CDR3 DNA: TGCGCCAGCAGCTTGCAGACAAATAATTCACCCCTCCACTTT. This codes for CASSLQTNNSPLHF.

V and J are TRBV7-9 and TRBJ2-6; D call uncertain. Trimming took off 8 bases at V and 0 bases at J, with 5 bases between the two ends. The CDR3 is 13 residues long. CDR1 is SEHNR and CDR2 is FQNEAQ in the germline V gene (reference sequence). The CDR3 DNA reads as TGTGCCAGCTCTCCCTCTGGGGCCAACGTCCTGACTTTC. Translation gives CASSPSGANVLTF.

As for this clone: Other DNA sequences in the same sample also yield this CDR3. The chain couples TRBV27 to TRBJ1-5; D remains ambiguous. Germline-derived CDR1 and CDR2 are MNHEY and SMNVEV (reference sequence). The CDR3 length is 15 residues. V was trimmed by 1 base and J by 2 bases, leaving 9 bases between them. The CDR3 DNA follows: TGTGCCAGCAGTTTATGGGGAAGAGGCAATCAGCCCCAGCATTTT. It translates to CASSLWGRGNQPQHF.

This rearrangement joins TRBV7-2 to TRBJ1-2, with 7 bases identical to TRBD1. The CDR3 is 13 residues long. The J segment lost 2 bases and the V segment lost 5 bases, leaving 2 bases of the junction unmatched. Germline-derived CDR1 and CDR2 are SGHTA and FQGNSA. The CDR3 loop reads CASSAGQNYGYTF. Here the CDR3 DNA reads TGTGCCAGCAGCGCGGGACAGAACTATGGCTACACCTTC.

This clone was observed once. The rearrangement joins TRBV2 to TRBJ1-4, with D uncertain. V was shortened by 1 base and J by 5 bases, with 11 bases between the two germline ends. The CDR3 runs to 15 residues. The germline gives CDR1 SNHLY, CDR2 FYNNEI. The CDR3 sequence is CASSEETRRNEKLFF. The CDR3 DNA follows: TGTGCCAGCAGTGAAGAGACGAGGCGGAATGAAAAACTGTTTTTT.

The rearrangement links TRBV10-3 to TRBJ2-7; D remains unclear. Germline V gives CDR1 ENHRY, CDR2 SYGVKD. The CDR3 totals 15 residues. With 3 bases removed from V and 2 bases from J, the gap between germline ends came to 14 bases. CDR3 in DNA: TGTGCCATCAGTGACTTTCGGCGTGGCGCCTACGAGCAGTACTTC. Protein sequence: CAISDFRRGAYEQYF.

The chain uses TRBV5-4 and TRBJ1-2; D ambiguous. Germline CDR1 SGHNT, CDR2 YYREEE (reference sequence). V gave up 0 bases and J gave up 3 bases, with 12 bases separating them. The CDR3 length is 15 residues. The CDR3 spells CASSLVGRSDYGYTF. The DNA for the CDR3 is TGTGCCAGCAGCTTGGTCGGGCGGTCGGACTATGGCTACACCTTC.

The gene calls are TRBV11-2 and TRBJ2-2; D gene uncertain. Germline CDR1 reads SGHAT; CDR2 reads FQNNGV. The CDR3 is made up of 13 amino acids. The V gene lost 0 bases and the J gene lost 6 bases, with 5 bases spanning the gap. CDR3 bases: TGTGCCAGCAGCTTAGATGATCCCGGGGAGCTGTTTTTT. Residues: CASSLDDPGELFF.